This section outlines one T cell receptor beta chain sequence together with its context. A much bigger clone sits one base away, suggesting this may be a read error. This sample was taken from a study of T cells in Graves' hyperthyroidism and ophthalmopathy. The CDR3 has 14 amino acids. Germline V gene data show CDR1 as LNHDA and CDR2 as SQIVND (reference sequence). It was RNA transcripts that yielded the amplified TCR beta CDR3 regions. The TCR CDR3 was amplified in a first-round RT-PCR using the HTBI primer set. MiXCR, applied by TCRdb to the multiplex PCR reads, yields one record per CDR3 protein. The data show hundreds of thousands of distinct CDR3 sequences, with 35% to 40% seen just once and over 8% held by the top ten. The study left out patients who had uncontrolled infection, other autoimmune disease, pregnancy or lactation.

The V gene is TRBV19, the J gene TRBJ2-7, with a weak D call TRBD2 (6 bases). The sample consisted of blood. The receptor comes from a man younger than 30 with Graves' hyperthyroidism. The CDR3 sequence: CASSMDYEVHERYF. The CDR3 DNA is TGTGCCAGTAGTATGGACTACGAAGTTCACGAGCGGTACTTC.